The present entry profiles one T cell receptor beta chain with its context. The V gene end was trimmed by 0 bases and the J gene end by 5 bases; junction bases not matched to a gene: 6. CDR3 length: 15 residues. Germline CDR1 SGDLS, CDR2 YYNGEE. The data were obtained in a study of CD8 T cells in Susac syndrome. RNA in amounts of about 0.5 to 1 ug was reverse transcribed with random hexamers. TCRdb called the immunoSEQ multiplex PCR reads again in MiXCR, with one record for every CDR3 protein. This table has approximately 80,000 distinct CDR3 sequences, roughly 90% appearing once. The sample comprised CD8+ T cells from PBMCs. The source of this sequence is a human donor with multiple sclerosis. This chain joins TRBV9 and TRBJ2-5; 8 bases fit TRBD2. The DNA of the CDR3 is TGTGCCAGCAGCGTAGCGGGGGGGCCCCCGGAGACCCAGTACTTC. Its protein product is CASSVAGGPPETQYF.